Below are 32 T cell receptor beta chains sequenced from a single sample in a study of CD8 T cells in ankylosing spondylitis. Overall study results and limits: What appeared characteristic of ankylosing spondylitis blood was a TCR beta motif of under 10 highly homologous variants.

The antigens for these receptors are not known. Each CDR3 protein is one row after TCRdb ran MiXCR on the 5' RACE reads. Of around 770,000 distinct CDR3 sequences in the sample, 19% were seen once. Sequencing used blood, either unsorted or a sorted T cell fraction (not recorded which). These receptors were taken from a male donor with ankylosing spondylitis.

The chain has TRBV30 and TRBJ1-4; D is ambiguous. Germline lookup yields CDR1 GTSNPN and CDR2 SVGIG (reference sequence). V lost 1 base, J lost 8 bases, and 8 bases lay in between. The CDR3 has 12 amino acids. The CDR3 DNA reads as TGTGCCTGGAGTGGAATGGGGGAAAAACTGTTTTTT. Its translation is CAWSGMGEKLFF.

This chain uses TRBV27 with TRBJ2-1; a possible D gene is TRBD1 (5 bases). The CDR3 contains 12 residues. Germline CDR1 reads MNHEY; CDR2 reads SMNVEV (reference sequence). Trimming took 4 bases from V and 9 from J, leaving 10 bases between them. The CDR3 sequence: CASSSGLPEQFF. CDR3 sequence (DNA): TGTGCCAGCAGTTCAGGGCTTCCTGAGCAGTTCTTC.

This clonotype was found many times. The J gene is TRBJ1-1, the V gene TRBV3-1; perhaps TRBD1 as D (5 bases). Trimming took off 7 bases at V and 1 base at J, with 13 bases between the two ends. Germline values: CDR1 LGHDT, CDR2 YNNKEL (reference sequence). This CDR3 contains 14 residues. The CDR3 here is CASIGRGGNTEAFF. In DNA, the CDR3 is TGTGCCAGCATTGGTAGGGGCGGGAACACTGAAGCTTTCTTT.

This clonotype was seen a handful of times. The rearrangement links TRBV9 to TRBJ2-3, with no clear D. The CDR3 runs 14 residues. CDR1 and CDR2 (germline): SGDLS, YYNGEE. V gave up 2 bases and J gave up 1 base, with 8 bases separating them. CDR3: CASSVGSRTDTQYF. The CDR3 DNA sequence: TGTGCCAGCAGCGTGGGTTCCCGCACAGATACGCAGTATTTT.

A few counts support this clonotype. V gene TRBV5-1 combines with J gene TRBJ2-1; TRBD1 aligns across 9 bases. The CDR3 is made up of 15 amino acids. Trimming removed 3 bases from V and 4 bases from J; junction bases left unmatched: 5. Germline V CDR1 and CDR2: SGHRS, YFSETQ. CDR3 bases: TGCGCCAGCAGCTCTGGGACAGGGACATACAATGAGCAGTTCTTC. As protein: CASSSGTGTYNEQFF.

The chain has TRBV30 and TRBJ1-1; D remains unclear. With 6 bases removed from V and 1 base from J, the gap between germline ends came to 6 bases. Germline CDR1 is GTSNPN and CDR2 is SVGIG (reference sequence). This CDR3 contains 11 residues. In nucleotides, the CDR3 is TGTGCCTGTGATGAGAACACTGAAGCTTTCTTT. Residues: CACDENTEAFF.

The V and J genes are TRBV7-8 and TRBJ2-7; either TRBD1 or TRBD2 may fit D (6 bases each). The CDR3 is 16 residues long. Trimming pared 1 base from V and 3 bases from J, leaving 16 bases between. Germline CDR1 SGHVS, CDR2 FQNEAQ. The CDR3 DNA is TGTGCCAGCAGCTTAGGGGGGGCGTGGGGGAGCTACGAGCAGTACTTC. Residues: CASSLGGAWGSYEQYF.

This clonotype was counted once. The rearrangement links TRBV2 to TRBJ2-1; D is perhaps TRBD1 or TRBD2 (5 bases each). Deletions cut 11 bases from V and 8 bases from J, with 19 bases between. Germline loops: CDR1 SNHLY, CDR2 FYNNEI. CDR3 size: 13 residues. The CDR3 nucleotides read TGTGCCGGAACGTCCGGGACCCGCTATGAGCAGTTCTTC. It translates to CAGTSGTRYEQFF. Full variable domain (outside the CDR3, taken from reference TRBV2 and TRBJ2-1): EPEVTQTPSHQVTQMGQEVILRCVPISNHLYFYWYRQILGQKVEFLVSFYNNEISEKSEIFDDQFSVERPDGSNFTLKIRSTKLEDSAMYFCAGTSGTRYEQFFGPGTRLTVL.

The V and J genes are TRBV6-2 or TRBV6-3 and TRBJ2-1; D might be TRBD2 (5 bases). Germline V gene lookup returns CDR1 MNHEY and CDR2 SVGEGT. The CDR3 contains 16 residues. V was pared by 0 bases and J by 3 bases, with 12 bases between. This chain's CDR3 is CASSYSGRRSYNEQFF. CDR3 DNA sequence: TGTGCCAGCAGTTACTCGGGGAGACGGAGCTACAATGAGCAGTTCTTC.

There are a few counts of this clonotype. This chain links TRBV5-1 with TRBJ2-1; D possibly corresponds to TRBD2 (6 bases). CDR3 length equals 14 residues. Germline V CDR1 and CDR2: SGHRS, YFSETQ. V was cut by 3 bases and J by 7 bases, with 14 bases left in between. The CDR3 DNA is TGCGCCAGCAGCTCACCTGGGGAGGTGAATGAGCAGTTCTTC. This encodes CASSSPGEVNEQFF.

This chain uses TRBV2 with TRBJ2-5; TRBD1 agrees at 7 bases. Losses at the gene ends were 4 bases for V and 4 bases for J; bases not matched to a gene: 9. Germline assignment: CDR1 SNHLY and CDR2 FYNNEI. This CDR3 spans 15 amino acids. In DNA form, the CDR3 reads TGTGCCAGCAGTGCTTACAGGGGCGCGGGAGAGACCCAGTACTTC. Amino acids: CASSAYRGAGETQYF.

This clonotype was seen more than once but under ten times. The gene calls are TRBV6-2 or TRBV6-3 and TRBJ1-6; TRBD1 might be the D (5 bases). The V gene's germline CDR1 is MNHEY and CDR2 SVGEGT. V shed 0 bases and J shed 4 bases, with 31 bases lying between them. The CDR3 contains 23 residues. CDR3 nucleotide sequence: TGTGCCAGCAGTTACTCGGAGTGTTTAATGGAGTGCGTGAACCGGGGGTATAATTCACCCCTCCACTTT. Its protein product is CASSYSECLMECVNRGYNSPLHF.

There are a few counts of this clonotype. In nucleotides, the CDR3 is TGTGCCAGCAGTCGCTTGGGTTCGGCCAAAAACATTCAGTACTTC. Translation: CASSRLGSAKNIQYF. V usage is TRBV12-3 or TRBV12-4 and J usage is TRBJ2-4; D is unresolved. Between the trimmed V and J ends, which lost 5 bases and 1 base, there was a span of 12 bases. The CDR3 has 15 residues.

This clonotype has only one observation. The chain carries TRBV25-1 and TRBJ2-3, with a weak D call TRBD1 (6 bases). Between the trimmed V and J ends, which lost 7 bases and 2 bases, there was a span of 16 bases. From germline, CDR1 is MGHDK and CDR2 SYGVNS. The CDR3 sequence is 15 residues long. The CDR3 DNA reads TGTGCCAGCACCGAGGGGGATACCCCCACAGATACGCAGTATTTT. The encoded protein is CASTEGDTPTDTQYF.

This clonotype was found a few times. The J gene is TRBJ2-7, the V gene TRBV9; a weak D match, TRBD1 (6 bases). V was trimmed by 5 bases and J by 2 bases, leaving 14 bases between them. This CDR3 region has 14 residues. Germline V CDR1 and CDR2: SGDLS, YYNGEE. The CDR3 DNA is TGTGCCAGCAGTGAGTCCAACAGGGCCTACGAGCAGTACTTC. It encodes CASSESNRAYEQYF.

V gene TRBV20-1 combines with J gene TRBJ1-3, with a tentative D call TRBD1 (5 bases). Trimming stripped 1 base from V and 0 bases from J, with 10 bases between. CDR1 is DFQATT, CDR2 SNEGSKA, per germline (reference sequence). The CDR3 spans 15 residues. This chain's CDR3 is CSARARGGSGNTIYF. In DNA form, the CDR3 reads TGCAGTGCTAGAGCGAGGGGAGGCTCTGGAAACACCATATATTTT.

The chain joins TRBV19 to TRBJ1-5; D is ambiguous. The V gene's germline CDR1 is LNHDA and CDR2 SQIVND (reference sequence). V was trimmed by 7 bases and J by 6 bases, leaving 19 bases between them. The CDR3 is 15 amino acids. CDR3 region: CASMGRSDRGQPQHF. CDR3 nucleotides: TGTGCCAGTATGGGCAGGTCCGACCGTGGTCAGCCCCAGCATTTT.

This clonotype appeared many times. This chain uses TRBV6-6 with TRBJ1-1; no reliable D call. The germline gives CDR1 MNHNY, CDR2 SVGAGI (reference sequence). The CDR3 has 12 amino acids. V was clipped by 10 bases and J by 1 base, with 10 bases between them. In nucleotides, the CDR3 is TGTGCCACCGGACGGGGGAACACTGAAGCTTTCTTT. This codes for CATGRGNTEAFF.

This clonotype has a handful of counts. The chain employs TRBV7-3 and TRBJ1-1; D is unclear. The CDR3 has 15 residues. In germline, CDR1 is SGHTA, CDR2 FQGTGA. The V gene lost 2 bases and the J gene lost 0 bases, with 10 bases spanning the gap. CDR3 coding DNA: TGTGCCAGCAGCTTATTTGGTGGGGTGAACACTGAAGCTTTCTTT. This encodes CASSLFGGVNTEAFF.

This clonotype was seen more than once but under ten times. The rearrangement links TRBV12-3 or TRBV12-4 to TRBJ2-1, with 10 bases that match TRBD2. CDR3 length: 16 amino acids. V gave up 5 bases and J gave up 1 base; unmatched junction bases: 5. The CDR3 here is CASSMLAGASYNEQFF. CDR3 nucleotides: TGTGCCAGCAGTATGCTAGCGGGGGCGTCCTACAATGAGCAGTTCTTC.

The chain couples TRBV4-2 to TRBJ2-7; the D call may be TRBD1 or TRBD2 (5 bases each). The CDR3 is 13 amino acids. From germline, CDR1 is LGHNA and CDR2 YNFKEQ. Between the trimmed V and J ends, which lost 3 bases and 5 bases, there was a span of 11 bases. The DNA for the CDR3 is TGTGCCAGCAGCCATGGGGGAGAGGACGAGCAGTACTTC. It codes for CASSHGGEDEQYF.

The chain employs TRBV29-1 and TRBJ2-2; D unresolved. The CDR3 is made up of 15 amino acids. From germline, CDR1 is SQVTM and CDR2 ANQGSEA. Trimming removed 1 base at V and 3 bases at J, with 12 bases between. CDR3 residues: CSVEVWGEDTGELFF. As DNA, the CDR3 is TGCAGCGTTGAAGTCTGGGGTGAAGACACCGGGGAGCTGTTTTTT.

The chain combines TRBV9 with TRBJ2-5, with 11 bases that match TRBD2. The CDR3 is 16 amino acids. Germline V gene sequence: CDR1 SGDLS, CDR2 YYNGEE. The ends lost 4 bases at V and 5 bases at J; junction bases unmatched: 10. Here the CDR3 reads CASSSTGTSGAETQYF. CDR3 bases: TGTGCCAGCAGCTCCACCGGGACTAGCGGTGCGGAGACCCAGTACTTC.

This clonotype was seen a few times. This chain connects TRBV6-1 to TRBJ2-5; D perhaps matches TRBD1 (6 bases). The CDR3 runs to 14 residues. Trimming took off 4 bases at V and 2 bases at J, with 11 bases between the two ends. CDR1 is MNHNS and CDR2 is SASEGT in the germline V gene. The CDR3 loop is CASSGGHGQETQYF. CDR3 nucleotides: TGTGCCAGCAGTGGGGGACATGGACAAGAGACCCAGTACTTC.

This clonotype was observed a handful of times. The chain combines TRBV5-1 with TRBJ2-7; 8 bases map to TRBD1. The CDR3 is 15 amino acids. Germline values: CDR1 SGHRS, CDR2 YFSETQ. The V and J ends lost 3 bases and 4 bases, in that order; junction bases with no gene match: 9. CDR3 protein: CASSSQQGDLYEQYF. The CDR3 DNA is TGCGCCAGCAGCTCACAACAGGGGGATTTGTACGAGCAGTACTTC.

On this clonotype itself: Because it lacks the conserved phenylalanine or tryptophan at the end, this CDR3 is likely a read error. This chain joins TRBV5-1 and TRBJ2-3; D could derive from TRBD1 or TRBD2 (5 bases each). Germline CDR1 SGHRS, CDR2 YFSETQ. This CDR3 comprises 14 residues. V lost 7 bases and J lost 4, with 16 bases in between. The CDR3 coding sequence is TGCGCCAGCGCTGGGACCCCAGGGCCAGATACGCAGTATCTT. Translated, it gives CASAGTPGPDTQYL.

V and J are TRBV20-1 and TRBJ2-3, with TRBD2 as a possible D gene (5 bases). Germline assignment: CDR1 DFQATT and CDR2 SNEGSKA (reference sequence). The CDR3 consists of 13 residues. The V and J ends lost 1 base and 2 bases respectively, with 7 bases between them. The CDR3 region is CSARVGVTDTQYF. The DNA of the CDR3 is TGCAGTGCTAGAGTCGGGGTCACAGATACGCAGTATTTT.

The gene calls are TRBV3-1 and TRBJ1-1, with 7 bases fitting TRBD1. CDR1 is LGHDT and CDR2 is YNNKEL in the germline V gene (reference sequence). CDR3 length: 13 residues. V shed 2 bases, J shed 7 bases, and the junction held 4 bases outside the gene matches. CDR3: CASSQPGGGEAFF. DNA of the CDR3: TGTGCCAGCAGCCAACCAGGGGGAGGTGAAGCTTTCTTT.

V and J are TRBV10-3 and TRBJ1-6; D gene uncertain. The CDR3 is made up of 12 amino acids. Trimming stripped 5 bases from V and 10 bases from J, with 9 bases between. Germline CDR1 reads ENHRY; CDR2 reads SYGVKD. CDR3 DNA: TGTGCCATCAGTTCGGTCGAATCACCCCTCCACTTT. Protein sequence: CAISSVESPLHF.

This clonotype has a handful of counts. This sequence joins TRBV27 and TRBJ1-1; D possibly corresponds to TRBD1 (5 bases). Looked up from germline, CDR1 is MNHEY and CDR2 is SMNVEV (reference sequence). The CDR3 sequence is 13 residues long. V dropped 0 bases and J dropped 3 bases, with 5 bases sitting between them. The CDR3 reads CASSLSTDTEAFF. CDR3 DNA: TGTGCCAGCAGTTTATCGACAGACACTGAAGCTTTCTTT.

A few counts support this clonotype. The chain joins TRBV7-9 to TRBJ2-1; a weak D match, TRBD1 (5 bases). Trimming removed 0 bases at V and 7 bases at J, with 13 bases between. Germline lookup yields CDR1 SEHNR and CDR2 FQNEAQ (reference sequence). This CDR3 contains 15 residues. As DNA, the CDR3 is TGTGCCAGCAGCTTAGCGGGGCAGGGAAGGAATGAGCAGTTCTTC. It yields the protein CASSLAGQGRNEQFF.

As to this clonotype: A read error may produce the germline difference seen at one junction end. The chain uses TRBV12-3 or TRBV12-4 and TRBJ2-7, with D hard to call. This CDR3 comprises 12 residues. DNA of the CDR3: TGTGCCAGCAGTTTAGAGTCAAGGTACCCAGACTTC. It specifies CASSLESRYPDF.